This TCR beta chain was obtained from a study of cytomegalovirus exposure and HLA in healthy donors. Study background: A prior study identified 117 million unique TCR beta sequences from about 179 million T cells.

The study ran its PCR with 60 Vbeta and 13 Jbeta primers. Data came from immunoSEQ multiplex PCR; TCRdb stores just in-frame clones and leaves some out. Recorded for this sample: over 100,000 clones. The CDR3 sequence is 13 residues long. V lost 9 bases to trimming and J lost 0 bases, with 9 bases between them. Germline CDR1 is MDHEN and CDR2 is SYDVKM. The receptor was derived from a man younger than 35 in good health and CMV-seronegative. The chain carries TRBV28 and TRBJ1-3, with D perhaps TRBD1 (6 bases). Sequenced material: PBMCs. The CDR3 DNA follows: TGTGCCAGTACAGGGATCTCTGGAAACACCATATATTTT. Its translation: CASTGISGNTIYF.